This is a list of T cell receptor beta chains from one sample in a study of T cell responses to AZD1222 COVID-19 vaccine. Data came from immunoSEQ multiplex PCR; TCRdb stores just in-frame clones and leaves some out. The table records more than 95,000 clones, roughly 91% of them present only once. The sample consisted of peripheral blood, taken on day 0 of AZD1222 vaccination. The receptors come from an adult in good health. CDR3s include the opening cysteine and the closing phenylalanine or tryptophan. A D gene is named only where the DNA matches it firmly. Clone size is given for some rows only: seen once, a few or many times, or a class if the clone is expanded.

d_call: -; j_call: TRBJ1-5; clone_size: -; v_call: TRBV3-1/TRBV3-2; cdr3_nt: TGTGCCAGCAGCCAAGCGGGGGGGTTGCCCCAGCATTTT; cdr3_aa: CASSQAGGLPQHF
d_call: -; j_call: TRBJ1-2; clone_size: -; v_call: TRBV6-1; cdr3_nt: TGTGCCAGCAGTGAAACTGGCTCCCACTATGGCTACACCTTC; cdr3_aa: CASSETGSHYGYTF
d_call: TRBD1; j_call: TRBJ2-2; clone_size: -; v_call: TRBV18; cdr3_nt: TGTGCCAGCTGCCGGGACAGGGAAACCGGGGAGCTGTTTTTT; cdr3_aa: CASCRDRETGELFF
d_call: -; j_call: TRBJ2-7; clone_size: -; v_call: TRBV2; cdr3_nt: TGTGCCAGCAGTGGTAGTTCCTACGAGCAGTACTTC; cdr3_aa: CASSGSSYEQYF
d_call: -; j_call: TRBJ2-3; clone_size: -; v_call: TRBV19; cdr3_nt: TGTGCCAGTAGTGCCCTCACACTGGAGCAACTCACAGATACGCAGTATTTT; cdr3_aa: CASSALTLEQLTDTQYF
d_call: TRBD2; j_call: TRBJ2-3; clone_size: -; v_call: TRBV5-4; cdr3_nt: TGTGCCAGCAGCTTGGCGGGAGGGCCGGGAGATACGCAGTATTTT; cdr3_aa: CASSLAGGPGDTQYF
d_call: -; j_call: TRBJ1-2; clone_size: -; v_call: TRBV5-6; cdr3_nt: TGTGCCAGCAGCTTGGGAGGGAGTGGCTACACCTTC; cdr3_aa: CASSLGGSGYTF
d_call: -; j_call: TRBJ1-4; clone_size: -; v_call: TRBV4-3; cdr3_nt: TGCGCCAGCAGCCAAGAACAGCCAAGTGCTGAAAAACTGTTTTTT; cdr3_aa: CASSQEQPSAEKLFF
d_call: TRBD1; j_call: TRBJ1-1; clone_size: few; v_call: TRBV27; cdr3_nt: TGTGCCAGCAGAAGTCCCACAGGGGGCTGGACTGAAGCTTTCTTT; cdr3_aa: CASRSPTGGWTEAFF
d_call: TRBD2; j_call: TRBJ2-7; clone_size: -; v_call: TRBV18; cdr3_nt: TGTGCCAGCTCACCACCGCGACTAGCGGACTACTACGAGCAGTACTTC; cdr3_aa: CASSPPRLADYYEQYF
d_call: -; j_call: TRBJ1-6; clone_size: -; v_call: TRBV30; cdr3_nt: TGTGCCTGGAGTCGCGCAGGGGCCCTGGAAGGTCCCTACAGCTCCTATAATTCACCCCTCCACTTT; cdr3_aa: CAWSRAGALEGPYSSYNSPLHF
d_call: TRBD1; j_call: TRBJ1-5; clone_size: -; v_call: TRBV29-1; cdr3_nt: TGCAGCGTTAGTCAGGGGGCGGGCCCCCAGCATTTT; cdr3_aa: CSVSQGAGPQHF
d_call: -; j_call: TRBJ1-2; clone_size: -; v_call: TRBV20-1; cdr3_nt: TGCAGTGCCAGTGCCAGGGGAGAGGGCTACACCTTC; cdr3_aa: CSASARGEGYTF
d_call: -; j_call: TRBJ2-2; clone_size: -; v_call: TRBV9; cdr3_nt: TGTGCCAGCAGCGTTCCGGGCTACAACACCGGGGAGCTGTTTTTT; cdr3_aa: CASSVPGYNTGELFF
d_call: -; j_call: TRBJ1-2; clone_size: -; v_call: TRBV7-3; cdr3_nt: TGTGCCAGCAGCCCGGGGACCGGAGACTATGGCTACACCTTC; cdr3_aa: CASSPGTGDYGYTF
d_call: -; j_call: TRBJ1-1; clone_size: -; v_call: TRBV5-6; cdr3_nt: TGTGCCAGCAGCTCCCCCATGGAGGCAGGCGGGACTGAAGCTTTCTTT; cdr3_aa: CASSSPMEAGGTEAFF
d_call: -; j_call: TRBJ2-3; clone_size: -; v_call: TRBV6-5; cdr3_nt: TGTGCCAGCAGCCCCCTTCCTATCACAGATACGCAGTATTTT; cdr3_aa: CASSPLPITDTQYF
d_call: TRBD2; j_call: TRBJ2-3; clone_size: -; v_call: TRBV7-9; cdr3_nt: TGTGCCAGCAGCCACGCTAGCGGGGGAGCCTCAGATACGCAGTATTTT; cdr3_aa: CASSHASGGASDTQYF
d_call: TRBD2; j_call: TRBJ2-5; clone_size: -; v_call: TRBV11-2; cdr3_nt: TGTGCCAGCAGCGGGACTAGCGGGGGGCCAGAGACCCAGTACTTC; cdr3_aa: CASSGTSGGPETQYF
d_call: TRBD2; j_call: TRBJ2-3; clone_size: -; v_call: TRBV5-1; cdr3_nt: TGCGCCAGCAGGACGGGACTAGCGGGTAAAGATACGCAGTATTTT; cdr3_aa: CASRTGLAGKDTQYF
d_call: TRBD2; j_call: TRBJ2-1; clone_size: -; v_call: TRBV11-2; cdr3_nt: TGTGCCAGCAGCGTCTGGACTAGCGGGAACCACAATGAGCAGTTCTTC; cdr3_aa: CASSVWTSGNHNEQFF
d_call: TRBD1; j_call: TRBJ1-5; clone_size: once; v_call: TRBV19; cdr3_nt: TGTGCCAGTAGTATAGGGACAGGGGGGGGCATCGGCAATCAGCCCCAGCATTTT; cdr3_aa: CASSIGTGGGIGNQPQHF
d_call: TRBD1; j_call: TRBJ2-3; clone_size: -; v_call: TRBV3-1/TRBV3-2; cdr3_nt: TGTGCCAGCAGCCGCCAGTCTTGGGACAGCCTCACAGATACGCAGTATTTT; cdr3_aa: CASSRQSWDSLTDTQYF
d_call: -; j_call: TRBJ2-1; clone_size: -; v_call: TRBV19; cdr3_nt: TGTGCCAGTAGTATGTCAGGGTATGAGCAGTTCTTC; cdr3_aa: CASSMSGYEQFF
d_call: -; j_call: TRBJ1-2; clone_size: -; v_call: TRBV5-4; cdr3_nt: TGTGCCAGCAGCTTGGAGCAGGGACCTAACTATGGCTACACCTTC; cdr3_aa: CASSLEQGPNYGYTF
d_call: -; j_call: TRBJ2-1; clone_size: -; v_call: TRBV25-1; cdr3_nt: TGTGCCAGCAGTGAATGGGGGGCGCTGGATGAGCAGTTCTTC; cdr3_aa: CASSEWGALDEQFF
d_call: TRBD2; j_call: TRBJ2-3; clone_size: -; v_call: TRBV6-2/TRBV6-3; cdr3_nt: TGTGCCAGCAGTTACATAGCGGGACTGAGGATCTCAGATACGCAGTATTTT; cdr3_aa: CASSYIAGLRISDTQYF
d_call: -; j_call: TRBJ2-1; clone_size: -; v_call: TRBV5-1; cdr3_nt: TGCGCCAGCAGCTCGATTACAGGCTCCTACAATGAGCAGTTCTTC; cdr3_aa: CASSSITGSYNEQFF
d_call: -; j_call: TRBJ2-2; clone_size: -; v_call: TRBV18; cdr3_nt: TGTGCCAGTACCGGGGACAAGCCCTCCCGTTGGATCGGGGAGCTGTTTTTT; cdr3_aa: CASTGDKPSRWIGELFF
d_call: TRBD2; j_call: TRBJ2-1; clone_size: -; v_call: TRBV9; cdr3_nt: TGTGCCAGCAGCTCTAGGACTAGCTGGGATGAGCAGTTCTTC; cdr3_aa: CASSSRTSWDEQFF
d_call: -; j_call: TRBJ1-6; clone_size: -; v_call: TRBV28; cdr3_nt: TGTGCCAGCAGTGCATGGCCAAATTCACCCCTCCACTTT; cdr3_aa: CASSAWPNSPLHF
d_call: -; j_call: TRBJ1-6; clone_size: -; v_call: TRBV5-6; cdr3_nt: TGTGCCAGCAGCTTGGGCCGGGGAGTCTCACCCCTCCACTTT; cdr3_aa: CASSLGRGVSPLHF
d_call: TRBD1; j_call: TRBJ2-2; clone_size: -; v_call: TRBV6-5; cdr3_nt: TGTGCCAGCAGTTGGGACAGGGAGGTCGGGGAGCTGTTTTTT; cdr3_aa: CASSWDREVGELFF
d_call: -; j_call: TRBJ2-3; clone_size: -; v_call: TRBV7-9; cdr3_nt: TGTGCCAGCAGCGATCTGGGAGATACGCAGTATTTT; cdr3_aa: CASSDLGDTQYF
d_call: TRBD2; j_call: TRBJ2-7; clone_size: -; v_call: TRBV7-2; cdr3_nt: TGTGCCAGCAGCCCGCTAGCGGCCTCGGGAGAGCAGTACTTC; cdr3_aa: CASSPLAASGEQYF
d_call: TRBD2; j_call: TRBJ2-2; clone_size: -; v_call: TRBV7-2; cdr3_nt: TGTGCCAGCAGCTCCCCGACTAGCCGCGGGGAGCTGTTTTTT; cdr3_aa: CASSSPTSRGELFF
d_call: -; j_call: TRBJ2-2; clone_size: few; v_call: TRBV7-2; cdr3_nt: TGTGCCAGCAGCGGAACCCTAAACACCGGGGAGCTGTTTTTT; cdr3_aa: CASSGTLNTGELFF
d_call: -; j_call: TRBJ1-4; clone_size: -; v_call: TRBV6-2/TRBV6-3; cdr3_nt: TGTGCCAGCAGTTTCTGGGGACTAAATGAAAAACTGTTTTTT; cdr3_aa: CASSFWGLNEKLFF
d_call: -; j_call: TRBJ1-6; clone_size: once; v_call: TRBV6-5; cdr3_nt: TGTGCCAGCAGTTACTGGCGTAATTCACCCCTCCACTTT; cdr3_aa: CASSYWRNSPLHF
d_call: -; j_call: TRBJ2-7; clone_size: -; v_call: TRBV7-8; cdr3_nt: TGTGCCAGCAGCTTAGCGATGGGCGGGTCCTACGAGCAGTACTTC; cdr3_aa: CASSLAMGGSYEQYF
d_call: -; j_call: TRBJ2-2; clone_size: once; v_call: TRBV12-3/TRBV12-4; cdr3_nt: TGTGCCAGCAGCCAGGACGGGGAGCTGTTTTTT; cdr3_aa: CASSQDGELFF
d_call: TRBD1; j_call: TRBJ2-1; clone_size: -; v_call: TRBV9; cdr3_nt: TGTGCCAGCAGCGTAGGTGGGACAGGGGGGTTTATGAGGAATGAGCAGTTCTTC; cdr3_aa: CASSVGGTGGFMRNEQFF
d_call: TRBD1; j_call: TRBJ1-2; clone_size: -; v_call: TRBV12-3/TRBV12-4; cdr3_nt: TGTGCCAGCAGAAAACAGGGGGCGGGCTACACCTTC; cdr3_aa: CASRKQGAGYTF
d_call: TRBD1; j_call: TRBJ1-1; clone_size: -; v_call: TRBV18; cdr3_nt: TGTGCCAGCTCACTTCCAGGGGGCTGGGGCACTGAAGCTTTCTTT; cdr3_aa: CASSLPGGWGTEAFF
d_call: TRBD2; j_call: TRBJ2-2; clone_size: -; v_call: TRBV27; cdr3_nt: TGTGCCAGCAGTTTCGGCGGGAGGGATCCCGGGGAGCTGTTTTTT; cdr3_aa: CASSFGGRDPGELFF
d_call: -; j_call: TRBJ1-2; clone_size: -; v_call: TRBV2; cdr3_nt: TGTGCCAGCAGTGAAGCGGGGATAACAGTGGTCTATGGCTACACCTTC; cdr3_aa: CASSEAGITVVYGYTF
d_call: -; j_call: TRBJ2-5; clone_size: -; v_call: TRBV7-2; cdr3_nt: TGTGCCAGCAGCTTGAGTCGGGGGCAGGAGACCCAGTACTTC; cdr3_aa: CASSLSRGQETQYF
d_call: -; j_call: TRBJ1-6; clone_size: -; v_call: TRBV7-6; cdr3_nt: TGTGCCAGCAGCTTAGGGGCAGGGATGCCTAATTCACCCCTCCACTTT; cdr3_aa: CASSLGAGMPNSPLHF
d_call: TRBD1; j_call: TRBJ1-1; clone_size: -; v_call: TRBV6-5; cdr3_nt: TGTGCCAGCAGTAAAACAGGGGGTTGGGCTGAAGCTTTCTTT; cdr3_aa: CASSKTGGWAEAFF
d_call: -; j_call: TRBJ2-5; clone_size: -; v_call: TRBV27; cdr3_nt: TGTGCCAGCAGGGGGACGGTCCAAGAGACCCAGTACTTC; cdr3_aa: CASRGTVQETQYF
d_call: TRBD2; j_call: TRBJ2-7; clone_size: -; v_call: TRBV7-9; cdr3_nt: TGTGCCAGCAGCTTCTTTAGCGGGGGCCCAGGGGAGCAGTACTTC; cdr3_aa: CASSFFSGGPGEQYF
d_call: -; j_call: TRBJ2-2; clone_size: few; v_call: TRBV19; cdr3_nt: TGTGCCAGTAGGGCAAGAACCACCGGGGAGCTGTTTTTT; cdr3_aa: CASRARTTGELFF
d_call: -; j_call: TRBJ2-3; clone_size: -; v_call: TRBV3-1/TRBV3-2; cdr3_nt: TGTGCCAGCAGGAATACAGGGCTAATCACAGATACGCAGTATTTT; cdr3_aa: CASRNTGLITDTQYF
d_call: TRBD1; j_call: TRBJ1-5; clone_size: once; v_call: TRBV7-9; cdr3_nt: TGTGCCAGCAGTTGGGGCCCGGGACAGAATAGCAATCAGCCCCAGCATTTT; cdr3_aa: CASSWGPGQNSNQPQHF
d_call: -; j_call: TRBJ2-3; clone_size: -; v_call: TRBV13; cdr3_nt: TGTGCCAGCAGCTTAGCGCTAGCCGAGGATACGCAGTATTTT; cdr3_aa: CASSLALAEDTQYF